The present T cell receptor beta chain was sequenced within a study of human CD8 memory T cell subsets (dated by TCRdb to 2019 to 2021). Some background on the complete study: TCRbeta repertoires of stem-like (TSTEM), progenitor exhausted-like (TPEX) and effector memory CD8+ T cell subsets were compared to assess their clonal relationships. Six donors each provided TSTEM, TPEX and effector memory subsets, from which TCRbeta repertoires were obtained. Results the study describes overall, beyond this receptor: Based on Chao1 estimates, TSTEM subsets appeared to have greater repertoire diversity than TPEX subsets, which could potentially reflect a broader range of specificities. Normalized Shannon-Wiener diversity was similarly high in the TSTEM and TPEX subsets, while the effector memory subsets were comparatively less diverse. Although both stem-like subsets shared clonotypes with effector memory cells, the overlap between TSTEM and TPEX repertoires was minimal, suggesting distinct antigen spectra for the TSTEM and TPEX subsets. Sequencing was limited to TCRbeta chains, and the repertoire comparisons were based on roughly 6 donors analyzed with paired t-tests and Bonferroni correction.

For sequencing, a NextSeq 550 was employed. A Human TCR Profiling Kit was used to prepare UMI-labeled 5' RACE TCRbeta libraries. Every TCRbeta library was prepared in parallel, with the same number of PCR cycles used for all of the libraries. The original pipeline was this. Each TCRbeta library contained between roughly 2,600 and 20,000 functional CDR3beta clonotypes. MIGEC 1.2.9 was used for UMI extraction and consensus assembly, with at least three reads per UMI being required. In-frame CDR3beta repertoires were extracted with MiXCR 3.0.3. Each sample was downsampled to 42,000 randomly selected UMIs before diversity metrics were calculated in VDJtools 1.2.1. Repertoire overlap metrics D, R and F2 were calculated in VDJtools for the top 3,000 clones of each sample pair. TCRdb reprocessed the reads, and each CDR3 protein sequence is entered once, without DNA. These V and J calls rely on TCRdb rather than the paper's analysis. The record for this sample contains some 6,900 distinct CDR3 sequences. Clones ranked in the top ten supply under 25% of the sample.

On this clonotype itself: The antigen it binds to is not known.

Spanning cysteine to phenylalanine, the CDR3 consists of 15 amino acids. DNA for this receptor is not on file. In the germline V gene (reference sequence), CDR1 corresponds to SEHNR and CDR2 to FQNEAQ. Early differentiated memory cells that were CCR7+ PD-1+ TIGIT+ and showed dysfunctional, exhausted-like traits were classified as progenitor exhausted-like memory CD8+ T cells (TPEX). Density gradient separation was used to isolate peripheral blood mononuclear cells from healthy donor buffy coats. Negative magnetic separation using EasySep or MojoSort CD8+ T cell isolation kits was how the study enriched total CD8+ T cells. For each subset, total RNA was extracted using an RNeasy Mini Kit from duplicate vials of more than 120,000 sorted CD8+ T cells. PBMCs were used either fresh or after cryopreservation in fetal bovine serum containing roughly 10% DMSO. CD8+ T cell subsets were sorted to purity by fluorescence-activated cell sorting on a FACSAria III.

The chain couples TRBV7-9 to TRBJ2-7; the TCRdb D gene call, TRBD1, has no DNA to confirm it. This sequence was found in a human donor in good health. Sequencing was done on a sample of CD8+ T cells from PBMCs. The encoded CDR3 is CASSPWTREAYEQYF.